The 28 T cell receptor beta chains in this list originate from one sample, sequenced in a study of CXCR3-negative and CXCR3-positive naive CD8 T cells (dated by TCRdb to about 2019). Sequencer: NextSeq 550. The Human TCR Profiling Kit (MiLaboratory) was used to make UMI-labeled 5' RACE TRB cDNA libraries. TCRdb reprocessed the reads and provides one entry for every CDR3 protein sequence; no DNA is given. The sample table records 100,000 or so distinct CDR3 sequences. The ten largest clones add up to around 1.8% of the sample. Material: naive CXCR3- CD8+ T cells from blood. The sample's cell subset or site label is to be understood as: CD45RO-CCR7+CD27+CD95- naive CD8+ T cells lacking CXCR3 (TNR3-). All receptors derive from a human donor in good health. Some clones in this sample may be carry-over from other donors' samples.

This sequence joins TRBV5-1 and TRBJ2-3; TCRdb's assignment of TRBD2 cannot be checked, as there is no DNA. Germline V gene data show CDR1 as SGHRS and CDR2 as YFSETQ. The CDR3 is 17 amino acids. The CDR3 reads CASSLVLAGARTDTQYF.

J is TRBJ2-7 and V is TRBV5-1; TCRdb's assignment of TRBD1 cannot be checked, as there is no DNA. Looked up from germline, CDR1 is SGHRS and CDR2 is YFSETQ. The CDR3 extends over 15 amino acids. The CDR3 protein is CASSLVLSGHYEQYF.

The rearrangement uses TRBV29-1 and TRBJ1-2; there is no DNA to check the TCRdb D call of TRBD1. This CDR3 contains 13 residues. Germline V lookup: CDR1 SQVTM, CDR2 ANQGSEA. CDR3 region: CSAGPQGEDGYTF.

The chain combines TRBV6-1 with TRBJ2-7; there is no DNA to check the TCRdb D call of TRBD2. The CDR3 has 14 amino acids. CDR1 is MNHNS and CDR2 is SASEGT in the germline V gene. The CDR3 spells CASSPAGGTYEQYF.

The chain has TRBV11-2 and TRBJ2-3; TCRdb's D gene call, TRBD2, goes unchecked for lack of DNA. The CDR3 contains 16 residues. Germline loops: CDR1 SGHAT, CDR2 FQNNGV. CDR3: CASSKKRGEFTDTQYF.

J is TRBJ2-5 and V is TRBV2; TCRdb's D gene call, TRBD1, goes unchecked for lack of DNA. The CDR3 spans 15 residues. CDR1 and CDR2 (germline): SNHLY, FYNNEI. CDR3 residues: CASSVPRGGQETQYF.

The chain recombines TRBV14 with TRBJ2-3; the D gene TCRdb calls, TRBD1, cannot be checked with no DNA. Germline V gene sequence: CDR1 SGHDN, CDR2 FVKESK. The CDR3 covers 13 residues. The CDR3: CASSQEWDSDLYF.

The gene calls are TRBV9 and TRBJ2-7; TCRdb indicates TRBD1, and absent DNA this call remains unverified. CDR1 is SGDLS and CDR2 is YYNGEE in the germline V gene. This CDR3 is built from 16 residues. The CDR3 sequence is CASSPAEGASSYEQYF.

The chain couples TRBV29-1 to TRBJ1-2. This CDR3 is 20 amino acids long. Per germline, CDR1 SQVTM and CDR2 ANQGSEA. The CDR3 loop is CSVESIPSANKNRGINGYTF.

The chain has TRBV13 and TRBJ1-6; the TCRdb D gene call, TRBD1, has no DNA to confirm it. Germline V gene sequence: CDR1 PRHDT, CDR2 FYEKMQ (reference sequence). The CDR3 sequence is 18 residues long. The CDR3 here is CASSYTGGYSSYNSPLHF.

The chain combines TRBV29-1 with TRBJ2-7; TCRdb's D call of TRBD1 is untestable without DNA. This CDR3 is 12 amino acids long. Germline loops: CDR1 SQVTM, CDR2 ANQGSEA. This CDR3 is CSVEARGYEQYF.

The chain joins TRBV3-1 to TRBJ2-1. Looked up from germline, CDR1 is LGHDT and CDR2 is YNNKEL (reference sequence). This CDR3 contains 13 residues. The CDR3 region is CASSQSSANEQFF.

The chain is built from TRBV7-9 and TRBJ2-7. The CDR3 extends over 13 amino acids. CDR1 SEHNR and CDR2 FQNEAQ come from the germline V gene (reference sequence). CDR3 residues: CASSFEVSYEQYF.

The CDR3 reads CASSLGLAEIYEQYF. The rearrangement uses TRBV7-2 and TRBJ2-7. This CDR3 comprises 15 residues. Looked up from germline, CDR1 is SGHTA and CDR2 is FQGNSA.

The rearrangement uses TRBV4-2 and TRBJ2-2. CDR1 and CDR2 (germline): LGHNA, YNFKEQ. The CDR3 covers 16 residues. The CDR3 sequence is CASSQVTFANTGELFF.

The chain recombines TRBV9 with TRBJ2-7; TCRdb lists TRBD2, though no DNA is available to test this call. Germline values: CDR1 SGDLS, CDR2 YYNGEE. The CDR3 is 13 residues long. CDR3 residues: CASARDSSYEQYF.

The CDR3 sequence: CASSQGIVWGERETQYF. The chain carries TRBV4-3 and TRBJ2-5; TCRdb proposes TRBD1, but this gene call is untestable without DNA. Germline-derived CDR1 and CDR2 are LGHNA and YSLEER. This CDR3 spans 17 amino acids.

This chain joins TRBV7-8 and TRBJ2-1; checking the TCRdb D call of TRBD1 is not possible without DNA. CDR1 is SGHVS and CDR2 is FQNEAQ in the germline V gene. There are 14 residues in the CDR3. This chain's CDR3 is CASSLVGTRSEQFF.

The chain combines TRBV28 with TRBJ2-1; TCRdb names TRBD2, which stays unverified in the absence of DNA. The CDR3 is made up of 16 amino acids. Germline-derived CDR1 and CDR2 are MDHEN and SYDVKM. The CDR3: CASKPPGGLSYNEQFF.

V usage is TRBV2 and J usage is TRBJ2-7; there is no DNA to check the TCRdb D call of TRBD1. Germline lookup yields CDR1 SNHLY and CDR2 FYNNEI. This CDR3 comprises 14 residues. This CDR3 reads CASSDSGGFYEQYF.

The rearrangement joins TRBV9 to TRBJ2-7; TCRdb's D call, TRBD1, is unchecked because there is no DNA. Germline lookup yields CDR1 SGDLS and CDR2 YYNGEE. CDR3 length: 13 residues. The chain's CDR3 is CASSVSNEGAQYF.

CDR3 region: CASSPLTGGPDEQYF. This rearrangement joins TRBV28 to TRBJ2-7. In germline, CDR1 is MDHEN, CDR2 SYDVKM. The CDR3 runs to 15 residues. Full variable domain (missing parts from reference TRBV28 and TRBJ2-7): DVKVTQSSRYLVKRTGEKVFLECVQDMDHENMFWYRQDPGLGLRLIYFSYDVKMKEKGDIPEGYSVSREKKERFSLILESASTNQTSMYLCASSPLTGGPDEQYFGPGTRLTVT.

The rearrangement links TRBV28 to TRBJ1-5; TCRdb gives TRBD1 as the D gene, but with no DNA this cannot be confirmed. This CDR3 is built from 12 residues. Germline V lookup: CDR1 MDHEN, CDR2 SYDVKM. The CDR3 spells CASGNGGQPQHF.

The CDR3 is CASSSGVRATEAFF. V gene TRBV19 combines with J gene TRBJ1-1; TCRdb proposes TRBD1, but this gene call is untestable without DNA. Per the germline V gene, CDR1 is LNHDA and CDR2 is SQIVND (reference sequence). The CDR3 is 14 amino acids.

This chain joins TRBV7-9 and TRBJ1-1. Germline lookup yields CDR1 SEHNR and CDR2 FQNEAQ (reference sequence). The CDR3 is 17 amino acids. The CDR3 is CASSLLPVGSSGTEAFF. The full variable domain, with the rest looked up from reference TRBV7-9 and TRBJ1-1, is DTGVSQNPRHKITKRGQNVTFRCDPISEHNRLYWYRQTLGQGPEFLTYFQNEAQLEKSRLLSDRFSAERPKGSFSTLEIQRTEQGDSAMYLCASSLLPVGSSGTEAFFGQGTRLTVV.

The chain recombines TRBV9 with TRBJ2-2; checking the TCRdb D call of TRBD1 is not possible without DNA. CDR3 length equals 17 residues. CDR1 and CDR2 (germline): SGDLS, YYNGEE. The CDR3 here is CASSDPLPVANTGELFF.

V and J are TRBV2 and TRBJ2-1; no DNA is available, so the TRBD2 call from TCRdb remains unchecked. Per germline, CDR1 SNHLY and CDR2 FYNNEI. This CDR3 has 16 amino acids. This CDR3 is CASSEGLAGTTTEQFF.

This rearrangement joins TRBV19 to TRBJ2-1; the TRBD2 assignment by TCRdb is unverifiable without DNA. The germline V gene encodes CDR1 LNHDA and CDR2 SQIVND (reference sequence). This CDR3 comprises 16 residues. CDR3 region: CATKVPSGSSYNEQFF.